The 14 T cell receptor beta chains listed next were all sequenced from one sample in a study of blood T cell repertoires in COVID-19 (dated by TCRdb to about 2020). The library was built by means of the immunoSEQ multiplex PCR assay. TCRdb obtained this table from immuneACCESS and retained in-frame rearrangements with V and J assigned. These tables miss some clones; where compared with another copy, unresolved V genes account for less than half of the shortfall, and the remainder is unexplained. This sample gives 300,000 to 350,000 clones in total; almost 90% of them show up just once. The ten biggest clones cover 1% of the sample. The specimen sequenced was PBMCs or T cells enriched from blood (not recorded which). The receptors were gathered from a woman in her twenties or thirties who had been exposed to COVID-19.

The chain joins TRBV19 to TRBJ2-5, with unresolved D. The CDR3 sequence is 15 residues long. The V gene lost 1 base and the J gene lost 2 bases, with 11 bases spanning the gap. Germline CDR1 and CDR2: LNHDA and SQIVND (reference sequence). CDR3 protein: CASSIVQNPQETQYF. In nucleotides, the CDR3 is TGTGCCAGTAGTATAGTACAGAACCCTCAAGAGACCCAGTACTTC.

The rearrangement uses TRBV18 and TRBJ1-2; 7 bases are a match to TRBD1. This CDR3 has 15 amino acids. The germline V gene encodes CDR1 KGHSH and CDR2 LQKENI. Losses at the gene ends were 2 bases for V and 4 bases for J; bases not matched to a gene: 7. CDR3 bases: TGTGCCAGCTCACCAGTCAACAGGGGTTCCTATGGCTACACCTTC. This gives the protein CASSPVNRGSYGYTF. The complete variable domain, with remaining parts taken from reference TRBV18 and TRBJ1-2, reads NAGVMQNPRHLVRRRGQEARLRCSPMKGHSHVYWYRQLPEEGLKFMVYLQKENIIDESGMPKERFSAEFPKEGPSILRIQQVVRGDSAAYFCASSPVNRGSYGYTFGSGTRLTVV.

The gene calls are TRBV7-6 and TRBJ2-3; TRBD1 is a possible D gene (6 bases). Germline V gene lookup returns CDR1 SGHVS and CDR2 FNYEAQ. This CDR3 is built from 15 residues. V was clipped by 2 bases and J by 0 bases, with 9 bases between them. The CDR3, as DNA: TGTGCCAGCAGCTTAAGGACAGCAAGCACAGATACGCAGTATTTT. Protein product: CASSLRTASTDTQYF.

This clone was recorded once. V and J are TRBV2 and TRBJ1-5; 9 bases line up with TRBD1. This CDR3 comprises 14 residues. Germline-derived CDR1 and CDR2 are SNHLY and FYNNEI. V lost 6 bases, J lost 4 bases, and 4 bases stayed unmatched. The CDR3 protein is CASRPQGANQPQHF. The CDR3, as DNA: TGTGCCAGCAGGCCACAGGGGGCAAATCAGCCCCAGCATTTT.

CDR3 nucleotides: TGTGCCAGCAGCTTGGGTCCGGGACAGGGGATCAAAAACATTCAGTACTTC. Translated: CASSLGPGQGIKNIQYF. This chain links TRBV5-5 with TRBJ2-4; 10 bases map to TRBD1. The junction had 6 bases not matched to a gene; V was cut back by 0 bases and J by 3 bases. Germline CDR1 SGHKS, CDR2 YYEKEE (reference sequence). The CDR3 contains 17 residues.

The CDR3 DNA sequence: TGTGCCAGCAGCTTAAGAGGGACAGGGGACTATGGCTACACCTTC. Translation: CASSLRGTGDYGYTF. The chain uses TRBV7-9 and TRBJ1-2; 10 bases are shared with TRBD1. The CDR3 extends over 15 amino acids. From germline, CDR1 is SEHNR and CDR2 FQNEAQ (reference sequence). The V gene end was trimmed by 2 bases and the J gene end by 3 bases; junction bases not matched to a gene: 3.

V gene TRBV28 combines with J gene TRBJ2-2; the D gene is possibly TRBD1 (5 bases). Germline assignment: CDR1 MDHEN and CDR2 SYDVKM. V lost 0 bases to trimming and J lost 5 bases, with 16 bases between them. This CDR3 comprises 17 residues. The CDR3 protein is CASSLWGRQGRTGELFF. In nucleotides, the CDR3 is TGTGCCAGCAGTTTATGGGGGCGGCAGGGAAGGACCGGGGAGCTGTTTTTT.

The chain recombines TRBV9 with TRBJ2-5, with 7 positions matching TRBD1. The CDR3 runs to 14 residues. The junction had 5 bases not matched to a gene; V was cut back by 4 bases and J by 2 bases. Germline V gene sequence: CDR1 SGDLS, CDR2 YYNGEE. CDR3 sequence reads: CASSPGDSQETQYF. The CDR3, as DNA: TGTGCCAGCAGCCCAGGGGACAGTCAAGAGACCCAGTACTTC.

This sequence joins TRBV25-1 and TRBJ1-1, with 8 bases that match TRBD1. The V and J ends lost 2 bases and 4 bases, in that order; junction bases with no gene match: 6. Germline CDR1 and CDR2: MGHDK and SYGVNS. The CDR3 sequence is 15 residues long. The CDR3 coding sequence is TGTGCCAGCAGTGAACAGGGGGCGCAGGGCACTGAAGCTTTCTTT. This sequence encodes CASSEQGAQGTEAFF. Full variable domain (rest looked up from reference TRBV25-1 and TRBJ1-1): EADIYQTPRYLVIGTGKKITLECSQTMGHDKMYWYQQDPGMELHLIHYSYGVNSTEKGDLSSESTVSRIRTEHFPLTLESARPSHTSQYLCASSEQGAQGTEAFFGQGTRLTVV.

The genes are TRBV11-3 and TRBJ2-3; D is possibly TRBD2 (6 bases). The CDR3 sequence is 15 residues long. CDR1 is SGHNT, CDR2 YENEEA, per germline. V lost 3 bases and J 2 bases, leaving 12 bases between the germline ends. DNA for the CDR3: TGTGCCAGCAGCTTCAAGTCGGGAGTCACAGATACGCAGTATTTT. It yields the protein CASSFKSGVTDTQYF.

The V call is TRBV30, the J call TRBJ1-1; possible D gene TRBD1, 5 bases. The ends were cut back, 0 bases at V and 10 bases at J, with 9 bases in the middle. The CDR3 is 11 residues long. The germline V gene has CDR1 GTSNPN and CDR2 SVGIG (reference sequence). CDR3 residues: CAWSVGGGAFF. CDR3 sequence (DNA): TGTGCCTGGAGTGTTGGCGGGGGAGCTTTCTTT.

This rearrangement joins TRBV18 to TRBJ2-1, with 12 bases identical to TRBD2. Losses at the gene ends were 5 bases for V and 4 bases for J; bases not matched to a gene: 6. Germline values: CDR1 KGHSH, CDR2 LQKENI. The CDR3 has 16 residues. The chain's CDR3 is CASSSRTSGEYNEQFF. In DNA form, the CDR3 reads TGTGCCAGCTCATCGAGGACTAGCGGGGAATACAATGAGCAGTTCTTC.

V usage is TRBV28 and J usage is TRBJ1-5; D gene ambiguous. Germline V gene lookup returns CDR1 MDHEN and CDR2 SYDVKM. V was clipped by 8 bases and J by 1 base, with 12 bases between them. The CDR3 covers 14 residues. CDR3 nucleotides: TGTGCCAGCTTATCAGGTGGGAGCAATCAGCCCCAGCATTTT. It specifies CASLSGGSNQPQHF.

The chain recombines TRBV5-4 with TRBJ2-7, with TRBD2 matching over 10 bases. Germline trimming cut 3 bases from V and 2 bases from J; bases unmatched to any gene: 11. The CDR3 is 17 residues long. The V gene's germline CDR1 is SGHNT and CDR2 YYREEE (reference sequence). CDR3 bases: TGTGCCAGCAGCTCTAACATACTAGCGGGAACTCCCTACGAGCAGTACTTC. Amino acid sequence: CASSSNILAGTPYEQYF.